One and the same sample provided the 18 T cell receptor beta chains below, sequenced in a study of T cell responses to AZD1222 COVID-19 vaccine. Assay: immunoSEQ multiplex PCR; the TCRdb copy retains only in-frame clones and omits some. Of 90,000 to 120,000 clones listed, roughly 86% are singletons. The material was peripheral blood, obtained 28 days after the second dose of the MenACWY control vaccine. These receptors were collected from an adult who received the MenACWY meningococcal vaccine as a control.

The chain recombines TRBV6-5 with TRBJ1-2; 7 bases map to TRBD1. CDR3 length: 13 residues. The germline V gene encodes CDR1 MNHEY and CDR2 SVGAGI. After removal of 6 bases from V and 2 bases from J, the junction contained 3 bases not matched to a gene. CDR3 sequence: CASRLTGNYGYTF. In DNA, the CDR3 is TGTGCCAGCAGGCTGACAGGGAACTATGGCTACACCTTC.

The V gene is TRBV10-3, the J gene TRBJ2-5, with D perhaps being TRBD1 or TRBD2 (5 bases each). This CDR3 comprises 15 residues. CDR1 is ENHRY and CDR2 is SYGVKD in the germline V gene. Between the trimmed V and J ends, which lost 0 bases and 1 base, there was a span of 9 bases. The CDR3 spells CAISESRDGQETQYF. The CDR3 bases are TGTGCCATCAGTGAGTCCAGGGACGGCCAAGAGACCCAGTACTTC.

The chain uses TRBV18 and TRBJ1-4, with TRBD1 as a possible D gene (5 bases). The CDR3 sequence is 15 residues long. Trimming shortened V by 1 base and J by 6 bases, and 12 bases separated the two germline ends. Germline V CDR1 and CDR2: KGHSH, LQKENI. CDR3 DNA: TGTGCCAGCTCACCACAGGGGACGGAAGATGAAAAACTGTTTTTT. Protein sequence: CASSPQGTEDEKLFF. The full variable domain, with the rest looked up from reference TRBV18 and TRBJ1-4, is NAGVMQNPRHLVRRRGQEARLRCSPMKGHSHVYWYRQLPEEGLKFMVYLQKENIIDESGMPKERFSAEFPKEGPSILRIQQVVRGDSAAYFCASSPQGTEDEKLFFGSGTQLSVL.

The chain uses TRBV5-4 and TRBJ2-3; D is unclear. Germline V gene sequence: CDR1 SGHNT, CDR2 YYREEE (reference sequence). V lost 4 bases to trimming and J lost 6 bases, with 12 bases between them. The CDR3 totals 13 residues. CDR3: CASSRSIGDTQYF. The CDR3 nucleotides read TGTGCCAGCAGCCGAAGTATCGGGGATACGCAGTATTTT.

V gene TRBV6-5 combines with J gene TRBJ2-7; weak D call: TRBD1 (6 bases). Trimming left V 6 bases short and J 0 bases short, with 15 bases between. The V gene's germline CDR1 is MNHEY and CDR2 SVGAGI. This CDR3 is built from 15 residues. The CDR3 spells CASRKQGNPSYEQYF. CDR3 nucleotide sequence: TGTGCCAGCAGGAAACAGGGAAACCCCTCCTACGAGCAGTACTTC.

J is TRBJ2-2 and V is TRBV3-1 (or the pseudogene TRBV3-2); tentatively, D is TRBD1 or TRBD2 (5 bases each). Between the trimmed V and J ends, which lost 0 bases and 7 bases, there was a span of 18 bases. Germline V gene sequence: CDR1 LGHDT, CDR2 YNNKEL (reference sequence). The length of the CDR3 is 17 residues. The CDR3 region is CASSQDFGASQLGELFF. Written as DNA, the CDR3 is TGTGCCAGCAGCCAAGATTTTGGGGCTAGCCAACTCGGGGAGCTGTTTTTT.

V and J are TRBV27 and TRBJ1-2; no reliable D call. The germline V gene has CDR1 MNHEY and CDR2 SMNVEV (reference sequence). This CDR3 is built from 17 residues. The V gene lost 0 bases and the J gene lost 5 bases, with 19 bases spanning the gap. The chain's CDR3 is CASSLSRRSTGGYGYTF. The CDR3 nucleotides read TGTGCCAGCAGTTTATCGCGTCGCAGCACGGGCGGGTATGGCTACACCTTC.

The chain is built from TRBV5-1 and TRBJ2-2; 9 nucleotides line up with TRBD2. Germline loops: CDR1 SGHRS, CDR2 YFSETQ. Unmatched junction bases numbered 7, after V lost 4 bases and J lost 0 bases. This CDR3 contains 17 residues. The CDR3 DNA sequence: TGCGCCAGCAGCGCTAGACTAGCGGCTTCGAACACCGGGGAGCTGTTTTTT. This encodes CASSARLAASNTGELFF.

The V call is TRBV2, the J call TRBJ2-3; 9 nucleotides align to TRBD2. The length of the CDR3 is 15 residues. V lost 4 bases and J lost 2; bases outside the gene matches: 4. The germline gives CDR1 SNHLY, CDR2 FYNNEI. The CDR3 sequence: CASSGGLAPTDTQYF. For the CDR3, the DNA is TGTGCCAGCAGTGGGGGACTAGCTCCCACAGATACGCAGTATTTT.

This chain links TRBV19 with TRBJ2-7, with 8 bases identical to TRBD1. The CDR3 is 12 residues long. The germline V gene encodes CDR1 LNHDA and CDR2 SQIVND (reference sequence). Trimming took 9 bases from V and 0 from J; bases not matched to a gene: 1. CDR3 loop: CASTGGSYEQYF. The CDR3 bases are TGTGCCAGCACAGGGGGCTCCTACGAGCAGTACTTC.

V gene TRBV25-1 combines with J gene TRBJ1-2; D not resolved. Trimming took off 5 bases at V and 6 bases at J, with 16 bases between the two ends. The CDR3 extends over 14 amino acids. Germline-derived CDR1 and CDR2 are MGHDK and SYGVNS. CDR3 nucleotides: TGTGCCAGCAGTCCTCCACAGCTCACGCATGGCTACACCTTC. The encoded protein is CASSPPQLTHGYTF.

The chain uses TRBV9 and TRBJ2-7; a possible D gene is TRBD2 (5 bases). The ends were cut back, 0 bases at V and 1 base at J, with 11 bases in the middle. CDR1 is SGDLS and CDR2 is YYNGEE in the germline V gene. CDR3 length equals 15 residues. CDR3 amino acids: CASSVAPAESYEQYF. CDR3 sequence (DNA): TGTGCCAGCAGCGTAGCTCCAGCGGAGTCCTACGAGCAGTACTTC. Looking up the rest from reference TRBV9 and TRBJ2-7 gives the full variable domain: DSGVTQTPKHLITATGQRVTLRCSPRSGDLSVYWYQQSLDQGLQFLIQYYNGEERAKGNILERFSAQQFPDLHSELNLSSLELGDSALYFCASSVAPAESYEQYFGPGTRLTVT.

The CDR3 is CASSLSFGGAYNEQFF. The DNA of the CDR3 is TGTGCCAGCAGCTTAAGCTTCGGCGGAGCGTACAATGAGCAGTTCTTC. J is TRBJ2-1 and V is TRBV7-2; no clear D. Germline loops: CDR1 SGHTA, CDR2 FQGNSA. The CDR3 runs 16 residues. V lost 2 bases and J 4 bases, leaving 15 bases between the germline ends.

The chain combines TRBV4-3 with TRBJ2-3; TRBD2 matches 8 bases. This CDR3 region has 17 residues. Germline lookup yields CDR1 LGHNA and CDR2 YSLEER. Trimming removed 0 bases from V and 4 bases from J; junction bases left unmatched: 9. The chain's CDR3 is CASSQDYGRGAPDTQYF. CDR3 nucleotides: TGCGCCAGCAGCCAAGATTATGGGCGGGGGGCCCCAGATACGCAGTATTTT.

The J gene is TRBJ1-6, the V gene TRBV28, with TRBD1 matching over 7 bases. CDR1 and CDR2 from the germline V gene are MDHEN and SYDVKM. The CDR3 has 14 amino acids. V shed 6 bases, J shed 7 bases, and the junction held 6 bases outside the gene matches. CDR3 bases: TGTGCCAGCAGACGACAGGGAGAAAATTCACCCCTCCACTTT. Encoded protein: CASRRQGENSPLHF. The full variable domain, its missing parts supplied by reference TRBV28 and TRBJ1-6, is DVKVTQSSRYLVKRTGEKVFLECVQDMDHENMFWYRQDPGLGLRLIYFSYDVKMKEKGDIPEGYSVSREKKERFSLILESASTNQTSMYLCASRRQGENSPLHFGNGTRLTVT.

The chain carries TRBV7-9 and TRBJ1-5; 8 nucleotides match TRBD1. The germline CDR1 and CDR2 sequences are SEHNR and FQNEAQ (reference sequence). The CDR3 extends over 17 amino acids. V dropped 5 bases and J dropped 2; count of bases not matched to a gene: 11. The CDR3 loop is CASSHPRGQGGNQPQHF. The CDR3 DNA reads as TGTGCCAGCAGCCACCCCAGGGGGCAGGGTGGCAATCAGCCCCAGCATTTT. The complete variable domain, with remaining parts taken from reference TRBV7-9 and TRBJ1-5, reads DTGVSQNPRHKITKRGQNVTFRCDPISEHNRLYWYRQTLGQGPEFLTYFQNEAQLEKSRLLSDRFSAERPKGSFSTLEIQRTEQGDSAMYLCASSHPRGQGGNQPQHFGDGTRLSIL.

The chain employs TRBV30 and TRBJ1-6, with D possibly TRBD1 on 5 matching bases. The CDR3 has 15 residues. Trimming left V 0 bases short and J 7 bases short, with 13 bases between. The germline V gene encodes CDR1 GTSNPN and CDR2 SVGIG (reference sequence). In DNA, the CDR3 is TGTGCCTGGAGTGTACAGGATATTGGCAATTCACCCCTCCACTTT. Residues: CAWSVQDIGNSPLHF.

This sequence joins TRBV27 and TRBJ1-2; 9 nucleotides line up with TRBD1. This CDR3 comprises 15 residues. V was clipped by 6 bases and J by 2 bases; unmatched bases: 7. Germline CDR1 and CDR2: MNHEY and SMNVEV (reference sequence). Here the CDR3 DNA reads TGTGCCAGCAGGCCGGGACAGGGAGTGAACTATGGCTACACCTTC. This translates into CASRPGQGVNYGYTF.